This TCR beta chain was sequenced during a study of CD8 T cells in ankylosing spondylitis. Notes on the study in general: Ankylosing spondylitis blood seemed to carry a telltale TCR beta motif made of several highly homologous variants.

TCRdb fed the 5' RACE reads into MiXCR, producing one record per CDR3 protein. The sample has 250,000 to 350,000 distinct CDR3 sequences; roughly 8% are singletons. This clonotype was seen only a few times. The antigen remains undetermined. V gave up 6 bases and J gave up 8 bases, with 18 bases separating them. The germline V gene has CDR1 MNHEY and CDR2 SMNVEV (reference sequence). The CDR3 has 14 residues. The rearrangement joins TRBV27 to TRBJ2-3, with D possibly matching TRBD2 (5 bases). The TCR comes from a male donor with ankylosing spondylitis. The sequenced material came from blood, either unsorted or a sorted T cell fraction (not recorded which). The CDR3 protein is CASRTLLALGTQYF. CDR3 DNA sequence: TGTGCCAGCAGAACTCTTCTAGCTTTGGGTACGCAGTATTTT.